The rows below give T cell receptor beta chains drawn from one sample of a study of T-cell memory formation after mild COVID-19. TCRdb reprocessed the 5' RACE reads via MiXCR and lists one record per CDR3 protein. The sample lists 250,000 to 350,000 distinct CDR3 sequences, roughly 15% occurring once. Sequencing input: PBMCs or a T cell subset sorted from them (not recorded which). The receptors come from a man aged 18 to 29 who had mild COVID-19 (a few samples of this study predate the infection). Cell type and time point are not known. Each CDR3 is given with its conserved first and last residue. D genes are given only for firm matches. Expanded clones get a size class; other rows say once, few or many, or leave the size out.

j_call: TRBJ2-7
d_call: -
v_call: TRBV12-3/TRBV12-4
clone_size: -
cdr3_nt: TGTGCCAGCAGCCCTAGGGGGGCCGGCTACGAGCAGTACTTC
cdr3_aa: CASSPRGAGYEQYF

j_call: TRBJ1-1
d_call: -
v_call: TRBV6-5
clone_size: -
cdr3_nt: TGTGCCAGCAGTCGGCCGGGGGGCCTCACTGAAGCTTTCTTT
cdr3_aa: CASSRPGGLTEAFF

j_call: TRBJ1-5
d_call: -
v_call: TRBV7-9
clone_size: -
cdr3_nt: TGTGCCAGCAGCTTAGGGGAGAGGGGTCAGCCCCAGCATTTT
cdr3_aa: CASSLGERGQPQHF

j_call: TRBJ1-4
d_call: TRBD1
v_call: TRBV7-6
clone_size: -
cdr3_nt: TGTGCCAGCAGCTTAGGCCGGACAGGGGGTAATGAAAAACTGTTTTTT
cdr3_aa: CASSLGRTGGNEKLFF

j_call: TRBJ1-6
d_call: TRBD1
v_call: TRBV29-1
clone_size: -
cdr3_nt: TGCAGCGTGGGCCGGGACAGGGATTCACCCCTCCACTTT
cdr3_aa: CSVGRDRDSPLHF

j_call: TRBJ2-3
d_call: -
v_call: TRBV7-2
clone_size: many
cdr3_nt: TGTGCCAGCAGCTTTGGGGCTGGAGATACGCAGTATTTT
cdr3_aa: CASSFGAGDTQYF

j_call: TRBJ2-3
d_call: -
v_call: TRBV7-9
clone_size: -
cdr3_nt: TGTGCCAGCCAAGGAGGGGAATATACGCAGTATTTT
cdr3_aa: CASQGGEYTQYF

j_call: TRBJ2-3
d_call: TRBD2
v_call: TRBV12-3/TRBV12-4
clone_size: many
cdr3_nt: TGTGCCAGCAGTCCCGTGACTAGCGGGCAGGAAGGAGATACGCAGTATTTT
cdr3_aa: CASSPVTSGQEGDTQYF

j_call: TRBJ2-2
d_call: -
v_call: TRBV5-1
clone_size: few
cdr3_nt: TGCGCCAGCAGCTTGGAAGATAAGAACACCGGGGAGCTGTTTTTT
cdr3_aa: CASSLEDKNTGELFF

j_call: TRBJ2-3
d_call: -
v_call: TRBV5-1
clone_size: many
cdr3_nt: TGCGCCAGCAGCTTGGGCGGGGCCCCCACAGATACGCAGTATTTT
cdr3_aa: CASSLGGAPTDTQYF

j_call: TRBJ2-2
d_call: -
v_call: TRBV3-1
clone_size: few
cdr3_nt: TGTGCCAGCAGCCAAGATGCAACGGGGACCGGGGAGCTGTTTTTT
cdr3_aa: CASSQDATGTGELFF

j_call: TRBJ1-5
d_call: -
v_call: TRBV14
clone_size: many
cdr3_nt: TGTGCCAGCAGCCAAAGTTATAGCAATCAGCCCCAGCATTTT
cdr3_aa: CASSQSYSNQPQHF

j_call: TRBJ2-3
d_call: TRBD1
v_call: TRBV7-2
clone_size: -
cdr3_nt: TGTGCCAGCAGCGCAGGGACAGGGTGGGCAGATACGCAGTATTTT
cdr3_aa: CASSAGTGWADTQYF

j_call: TRBJ2-3
d_call: TRBD2
v_call: TRBV11-2
clone_size: -
cdr3_nt: TGTGCCAGCAGGAGGACTAGCGGGGGGTATATCGATACGCAGTATTTT
cdr3_aa: CASRRTSGGYIDTQYF